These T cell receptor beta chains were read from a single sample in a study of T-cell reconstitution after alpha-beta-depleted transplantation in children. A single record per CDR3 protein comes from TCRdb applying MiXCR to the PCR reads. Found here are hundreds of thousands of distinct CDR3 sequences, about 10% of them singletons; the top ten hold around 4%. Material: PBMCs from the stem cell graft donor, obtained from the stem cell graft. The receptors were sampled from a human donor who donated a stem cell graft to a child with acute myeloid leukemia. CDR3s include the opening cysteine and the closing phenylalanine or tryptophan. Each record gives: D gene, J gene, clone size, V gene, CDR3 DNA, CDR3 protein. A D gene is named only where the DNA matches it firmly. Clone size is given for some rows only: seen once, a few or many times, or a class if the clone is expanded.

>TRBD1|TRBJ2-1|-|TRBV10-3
TGTGCCATCAGTGAGTCCTCCGGGACAGGGTACAATGAGCAGTTCTTC
CAISESSGTGYNEQFF
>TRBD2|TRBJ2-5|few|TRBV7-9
TGTGCCAGCCTGAGAGGACTAGCGGTAGAAGAGACCCAGTACTTC
CASLRGLAVEETQYF
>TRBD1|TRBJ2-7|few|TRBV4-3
TGCGCCAGCAGCCCAGACAGGGTTTTCACCTACGAGCAGTACTTC
CASSPDRVFTYEQYF
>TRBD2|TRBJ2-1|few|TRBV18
TGTGCCAGCTCACCGAGGACTAGCGGCGATTACAATGAGCAGTTCTTC
CASSPRTSGDYNEQFF
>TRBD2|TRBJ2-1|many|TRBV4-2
TGTGCCAGCAGGGCGACTAGCGGGAGACGGAATGAGCAGTTCTTC
CASRATSGRRNEQFF
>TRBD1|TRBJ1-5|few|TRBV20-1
TGCAGTGCTAGCCCTACACAGGGGGCTCAGCCCCAGCATTTT
CSASPTQGAQPQHF
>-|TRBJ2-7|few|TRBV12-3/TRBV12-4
TGTGCCAGCAGCCGTGGCGGCCCCCCCTACGAGCAGTACTTC
CASSRGGPPYEQYF
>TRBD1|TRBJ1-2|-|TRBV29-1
TGCAGCGTTCTAAACCGGACAGGGGGCTGGTATGGCTACACCTTC
CSVLNRTGGWYGYTF
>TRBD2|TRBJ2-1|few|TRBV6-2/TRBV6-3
TGTGCCAGCAGCCTCGGACTAGCGGGAGCCCAGGGGTGGAATGAGCAGTTCTTC
CASSLGLAGAQGWNEQFF
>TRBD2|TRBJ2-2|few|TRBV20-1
TGCAGTGCTAGAGATCCCCGGGAGGGCACCGGGGAGCTGTTTTTT
CSARDPREGTGELFF
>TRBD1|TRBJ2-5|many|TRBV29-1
TGCAGCGTGGGACAGGGGGCCCTCCAAGAGACCCAGTACTTC
CSVGQGALQETQYF
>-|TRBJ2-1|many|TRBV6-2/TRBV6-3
TGTGCCAGCAGTTACGGATACAATGAGCAGTTCTTC
CASSYGYNEQFF
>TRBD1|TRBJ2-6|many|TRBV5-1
TGCGCCAGCAGCCTACAGACAGGGGCGAACGTCCTGACTTTC
CASSLQTGANVLTF
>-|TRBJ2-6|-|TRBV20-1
TGCAGTGCTTCATGGGGGGCCAACGTCCTGACTTTC
CSASWGANVLTF